Listed below are T cell receptor beta chains from one sample, sequenced in a study of blood T cell repertoires in COVID-19. Assay used: immunoSEQ multiplex PCR; TCRdb lists only in-frame clones, some missing. Of about 320,000 clones listed, 88% are singletons. The specimen sequenced was peripheral blood. The receptors here all came from a woman aged 30 to 39 with COVID-19, enrolled during active disease. The CDR3 runs from the conserved cysteine through the conserved F or W. D genes are given only for firm matches. Rows may omit the clone size; those that give it use once, few, many or a size class.

d_gene: TRBD1; v_gene: TRBV5-1; j_gene: TRBJ1-3; abundance: NA; CDR3aa: CASSPTGQPGNTIYF; CDR3nt: TGCGCCAGCAGCCCCACGGGACAGCCTGGAAACACCATATATTTT
d_gene: NA; v_gene: TRBV5-1; j_gene: TRBJ1-4; abundance: few; CDR3aa: CASSPLSTNEKLFF; CDR3nt: TGCGCCAGCAGCCCCTTATCAACTAATGAAAAACTGTTTTTT
d_gene: NA; v_gene: TRBV6-6; j_gene: TRBJ2-2; abundance: NA; CDR3aa: CASSPGRRYRNTGELFF; CDR3nt: TGTGCCAGCAGTCCCGGACGGAGGTATCGGAACACCGGGGAGCTGTTTTTT
d_gene: TRBD2; v_gene: TRBV27; j_gene: TRBJ2-7; abundance: NA; CDR3aa: CASSSGGGDSYEQYF; CDR3nt: TGTGCCAGCAGTTCCGGCGGGGGAGACTCCTACGAGCAGTACTTC
d_gene: TRBD1; v_gene: TRBV5-8; j_gene: TRBJ1-1; abundance: NA; CDR3aa: CASSSRGLMRRTEAFF; CDR3nt: TGTGCCAGCAGCTCCAGGGGGCTTATGAGAAGAACTGAAGCTTTCTTT
d_gene: TRBD2; v_gene: TRBV10-3; j_gene: TRBJ2-1; abundance: NA; CDR3aa: CAISGLAGKNNEQFF; CDR3nt: TGTGCCATCAGTGGACTAGCGGGGAAAAACAATGAGCAGTTCTTC
d_gene: TRBD2; v_gene: TRBV7-2; j_gene: TRBJ2-1; abundance: NA; CDR3aa: CASSFRSGEGHNEQFF; CDR3nt: TGTGCCAGCAGCTTTAGGAGCGGGGAAGGGCACAATGAGCAGTTCTTC
d_gene: NA; v_gene: TRBV7-2; j_gene: TRBJ1-2; abundance: NA; CDR3aa: CASSLTGLANYGYTF; CDR3nt: TGTGCCAGCAGCTTAACAGGCTTAGCTAACTATGGCTACACCTTC
d_gene: NA; v_gene: TRBV5-1; j_gene: TRBJ1-2; abundance: NA; CDR3aa: CASSVDRTGGYTF; CDR3nt: TGCGCCAGCAGCGTAGACAGAACGGGTGGCTACACCTTC
d_gene: TRBD1; v_gene: TRBV5-6; j_gene: TRBJ2-1; abundance: NA; CDR3aa: CASSVFGTGRSEQFF; CDR3nt: TGTGCCAGCAGCGTGTTTGGGACAGGGAGATCTGAGCAGTTCTTC
d_gene: TRBD1; v_gene: TRBV28; j_gene: TRBJ1-2; abundance: once; CDR3aa: CASHPRTGRNYGYTF; CDR3nt: TGTGCCAGCCACCCTAGGACAGGGCGGAACTATGGCTACACCTTC
d_gene: NA; v_gene: TRBV6-6; j_gene: TRBJ1-2; abundance: NA; CDR3aa: CASTRGDWWRTF; CDR3nt: TGTGCCAGCACCCGGGGGGATTGGTGGCGCACCTTC
d_gene: NA; v_gene: TRBV11-2; j_gene: TRBJ1-1; abundance: NA; CDR3aa: CASSLMEGNTEAFF; CDR3nt: TGTGCCAGCAGCCTTATGGAGGGGAACACTGAAGCTTTCTTT
d_gene: TRBD1; v_gene: TRBV27; j_gene: TRBJ2-2; abundance: NA; CDR3aa: CASSAIRGRGTGELFF; CDR3nt: TGTGCCAGCAGTGCAATCAGGGGGCGAGGCACCGGGGAGCTGTTTTTT
d_gene: NA; v_gene: TRBV21-1; j_gene: TRBJ2-1; abundance: NA; CDR3aa: CASSRGGTGLRNEQFF; CDR3nt: TGTGCCAGCAGCAGGGGCGGGACAGGGTTAAGAAATGAGCAGTTCTTC
d_gene: NA; v_gene: TRBV19; j_gene: TRBJ2-1; abundance: few; CDR3aa: CASSIRHGNYNEQFF; CDR3nt: TGTGCCAGTAGTATCAGACACGGGAACTACAATGAGCAGTTCTTC
d_gene: NA; v_gene: TRBV4-2; j_gene: TRBJ2-3; abundance: NA; CDR3aa: CASSQAPDRPTDTQYF; CDR3nt: TGTGCCAGCAGCCAAGCGCCCGACAGGCCCACAGATACGCAGTATTTT
d_gene: NA; v_gene: TRBV10-3; j_gene: TRBJ2-5; abundance: NA; CDR3aa: CAISDGREETQYF; CDR3nt: TGTGCCATCAGTGACGGTCGGGAAGAGACCCAGTACTTC
d_gene: NA; v_gene: TRBV7-8; j_gene: TRBJ1-1; abundance: NA; CDR3aa: CASSSARAGRAFF; CDR3nt: TGTGCCAGCAGCTCAGCCCGGGCGGGACGAGCTTTCTTT
d_gene: NA; v_gene: TRBV6-6; j_gene: TRBJ1-2; abundance: NA; CDR3aa: CASSQGRGGYTF; CDR3nt: TGTGCCAGCAGTCAAGGGAGGGGTGGCTACACCTTC
d_gene: NA; v_gene: TRBV13; j_gene: TRBJ2-5; abundance: NA; CDR3aa: CASSPQQGQETQYF; CDR3nt: TGTGCCAGCAGCCCGCAACAGGGACAAGAGACCCAGTACTTC
d_gene: NA; v_gene: TRBV5-6; j_gene: TRBJ1-3; abundance: NA; CDR3aa: CASSYGGPSGNTIYF; CDR3nt: TGTGCCAGCAGTTATGGAGGGCCCTCTGGAAACACCATATATTTT
d_gene: NA; v_gene: TRBV18; j_gene: TRBJ2-3; abundance: few; CDR3aa: CASSGTGYHREDTQYF; CDR3nt: TGTGCCAGCTCGGGCACGGGGTATCACAGGGAGGATACGCAGTATTTT
d_gene: TRBD2; v_gene: TRBV2; j_gene: TRBJ2-3; abundance: NA; CDR3aa: CASSPSGGGTDTQYF; CDR3nt: TGTGCCAGCAGCCCTAGCGGGGGGGGCACAGATACGCAGTATTTT
d_gene: NA; v_gene: TRBV3-1/TRBV3-2; j_gene: TRBJ2-1; abundance: NA; CDR3aa: CASSQDPLAAVNNEQFF; CDR3nt: TGTGCCAGCAGCCAAGATCCCCTAGCCGCAGTGAACAATGAGCAGTTCTTC
d_gene: TRBD2; v_gene: TRBV6-6; j_gene: TRBJ2-3; abundance: NA; CDR3aa: CASSYSGGGALDTQYF; CDR3nt: TGTGCCAGCAGTTACTCGGGCGGGGGGGCCCTAGATACGCAGTATTTT
d_gene: NA; v_gene: TRBV11-3; j_gene: TRBJ1-5; abundance: NA; CDR3aa: CASSLALPPGGHQPQHF; CDR3nt: TGTGCCAGCAGCTTAGCCCTGCCCCCCGGGGGTCATCAGCCCCAGCATTTT
d_gene: TRBD1; v_gene: TRBV29-1; j_gene: TRBJ2-7; abundance: NA; CDR3aa: CSGGVGQGIEQYF; CDR3nt: TGCAGCGGGGGAGTCGGACAGGGAATAGAGCAGTACTTC
d_gene: NA; v_gene: TRBV11-3; j_gene: TRBJ1-2; abundance: NA; CDR3aa: CASSGQQGNYGYTF; CDR3nt: TGTGCCAGCAGCGGTCAACAGGGAAACTATGGCTACACCTTC
d_gene: NA; v_gene: TRBV5-6; j_gene: TRBJ2-4; abundance: NA; CDR3aa: CASSLVGAKNIQYF; CDR3nt: TGTGCCAGCAGCTTGGTGGGGGCGAAAAACATTCAGTACTTC
d_gene: TRBD2; v_gene: TRBV28; j_gene: TRBJ2-5; abundance: NA; CDR3aa: CASIETSGAETQYF; CDR3nt: TGTGCCAGCATAGAAACTAGCGGGGCGGAGACCCAGTACTTC
d_gene: NA; v_gene: TRBV7-8; j_gene: TRBJ2-1; abundance: NA; CDR3aa: CASSFLTYNEQFF; CDR3nt: TGTGCCAGCAGCTTCCTTACCTACAATGAGCAGTTCTTC
d_gene: NA; v_gene: TRBV10-3; j_gene: TRBJ1-5; abundance: NA; CDR3aa: CAISEEWAGVNQPQHF; CDR3nt: TGTGCCATCAGTGAGGAATGGGCAGGGGTCAATCAGCCCCAGCATTTT
d_gene: NA; v_gene: TRBV7-8; j_gene: TRBJ2-1; abundance: NA; CDR3aa: CASSYLGREDEQFF; CDR3nt: TGTGCCAGCAGCTATCTGGGCAGGGAGGATGAGCAGTTCTTC
d_gene: NA; v_gene: TRBV18; j_gene: TRBJ1-3; abundance: once; CDR3aa: CATCEDLGNTIYF; CDR3nt: TGTGCCACCTGCGAGGATCTTGGAAACACCATATATTTT
d_gene: TRBD1; v_gene: TRBV5-1; j_gene: TRBJ1-2; abundance: few; CDR3aa: CASSLKQGAYGYTF; CDR3nt: TGCGCCAGCAGCTTAAAACAGGGGGCGTATGGCTACACCTTC
d_gene: NA; v_gene: TRBV23-1; j_gene: TRBJ1-2; abundance: NA; CDR3aa: CASTQGAGYTF; CDR3nt: TGCGCCAGCACCCAGGGTGCTGGCTACACCTTC
d_gene: NA; v_gene: TRBV19; j_gene: TRBJ1-3; abundance: NA; CDR3aa: CASNPGVRSSGNTIYF; CDR3nt: TGTGCCAGCAACCCCGGAGTACGGAGCTCTGGAAACACCATATATTTT
d_gene: TRBD1; v_gene: TRBV6-1; j_gene: TRBJ1-1; abundance: NA; CDR3aa: CASSELGQANSNTEAFF; CDR3nt: TGTGCCAGCAGTGAGCTAGGACAGGCCAACTCAAACACTGAAGCTTTCTTT
d_gene: TRBD1; v_gene: TRBV7-2; j_gene: TRBJ1-3; abundance: NA; CDR3aa: CASSLALPGQGASHSGNTIYF; CDR3nt: TGTGCCAGCAGCTTAGCCCTCCCGGGACAGGGGGCTTCGCACTCTGGAAACACCATATATTTT
d_gene: TRBD1; v_gene: TRBV6-5; j_gene: TRBJ2-1; abundance: NA; CDR3aa: CASSSRQGADEQFF; CDR3nt: TGTGCCAGCAGTTCTCGACAGGGGGCGGATGAGCAGTTCTTC
d_gene: TRBD1; v_gene: TRBV29-1; j_gene: TRBJ2-7; abundance: NA; CDR3aa: CSVEGTGGYEQYF; CDR3nt: TGCAGCGTTGAAGGGACAGGGGGTTACGAGCAGTACTTC
d_gene: TRBD2; v_gene: TRBV19; j_gene: TRBJ2-4; abundance: NA; CDR3aa: CATSLAGGPGGLAKNIQYF; CDR3nt: TGTGCCACGTCACTAGCGGGGGGCCCCGGGGGGCTAGCCAAAAACATTCAGTACTTC
d_gene: NA; v_gene: TRBV27; j_gene: TRBJ2-1; abundance: few; CDR3aa: CASSPGNTYNEQFF; CDR3nt: TGTGCCAGCAGCCCGGGGAATACCTACAATGAGCAGTTCTTC
d_gene: NA; v_gene: TRBV21-1; j_gene: TRBJ1-2; abundance: NA; CDR3aa: CASSGRKTGNRNGYTF; CDR3nt: TGTGCCAGCAGCGGTCGTAAGACAGGGAATAGGAATGGCTACACCTTC
d_gene: TRBD2; v_gene: TRBV6-5; j_gene: TRBJ2-5; abundance: NA; CDR3aa: CASSYSRASGEETQYF; CDR3nt: TGTGCCAGCAGTTACAGCCGGGCTAGCGGGGAGGAGACCCAGTACTTC
d_gene: NA; v_gene: TRBV11-2; j_gene: TRBJ2-2; abundance: NA; CDR3aa: CASSAVANTGELFF; CDR3nt: TGTGCCAGCAGTGCGGTCGCGAACACCGGGGAGCTGTTTTTT
d_gene: NA; v_gene: TRBV12-3/TRBV12-4; j_gene: TRBJ1-1; abundance: few; CDR3aa: CASSPRTAEAFF; CDR3nt: TGTGCCAGCAGTCCCCGGACAGCTGAAGCTTTCTTT
d_gene: TRBD1; v_gene: TRBV6-5; j_gene: TRBJ2-5; abundance: once; CDR3aa: CASSWDRQETQYF; CDR3nt: TGTGCCAGCAGCTGGGACAGACAAGAGACCCAGTACTTC
d_gene: NA; v_gene: TRBV11-3; j_gene: TRBJ1-2; abundance: NA; CDR3aa: CASSLGGLNYGYTF; CDR3nt: TGTGCCAGCAGCTTAGGGGGCCTTAACTATGGCTACACCTTC
d_gene: TRBD1; v_gene: TRBV5-6; j_gene: TRBJ1-6; abundance: once; CDR3aa: CASSRGQGNSPLHF; CDR3nt: TGTGCCAGCAGCCGCGGACAGGGAAATTCACCCCTCCACTTT
d_gene: NA; v_gene: TRBV4-2; j_gene: TRBJ1-1; abundance: NA; CDR3aa: CASSQGGNTEAFF; CDR3nt: TGTGCCAGCAGCCAAGGAGGGAACACTGAAGCTTTCTTT
d_gene: NA; v_gene: TRBV24-1; j_gene: TRBJ1-4; abundance: NA; CDR3aa: CATSDSRVEKLFF; CDR3nt: TGTGCCACCAGTGATTCCAGGGTTGAAAAACTGTTTTTT
d_gene: NA; v_gene: TRBV6-1; j_gene: TRBJ1-1; abundance: NA; CDR3aa: CASSEQAFTEAFF; CDR3nt: TGTGCCAGCAGTGAACAGGCTTTCACTGAAGCTTTCTTT